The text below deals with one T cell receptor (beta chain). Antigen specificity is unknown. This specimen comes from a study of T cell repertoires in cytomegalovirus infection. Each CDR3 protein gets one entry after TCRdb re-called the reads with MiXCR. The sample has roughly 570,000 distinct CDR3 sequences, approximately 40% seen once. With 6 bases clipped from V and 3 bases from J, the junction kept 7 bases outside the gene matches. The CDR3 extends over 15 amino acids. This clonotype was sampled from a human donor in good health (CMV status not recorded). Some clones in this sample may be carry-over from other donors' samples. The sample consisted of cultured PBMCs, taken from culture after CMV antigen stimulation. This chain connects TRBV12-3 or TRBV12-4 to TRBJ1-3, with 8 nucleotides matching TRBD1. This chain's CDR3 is CASRPTGVGGNTIYF. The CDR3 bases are TGTGCCAGCAGACCGACAGGGGTCGGTGGAAACACCATATATTTT.